Each of the 23 T cell receptor beta chains below was sequenced from the same sample in a study of blood T cell repertoires in COVID-19. Produced via immunoSEQ multiplex PCR; TCRdb's table is partial and in-frame only. The sample includes some 240,000 clones, around 82% of them seen just once. The sample comprised PBMCs or T cells enriched from blood (not recorded which). Receptors originate from a man aged 45-65 years who had recovered from COVID-19.

This chain joins TRBV18 and TRBJ1-1, with D perhaps matching TRBD1 (5 bases). The V and J ends lost 2 bases and 1 base respectively, with 8 bases between them. The CDR3 is made up of 14 amino acids. The germline V gene encodes CDR1 KGHSH and CDR2 LQKENI. The CDR3 loop reads CASSPNQGNTEAFF. In DNA, the CDR3 is TGTGCCAGCTCACCAAACCAGGGGAACACTGAAGCTTTCTTT.

The chain is built from TRBV7-9 and TRBJ1-2, with D possibly being TRBD1 (5 bases). Per germline, CDR1 SEHNR and CDR2 FQNEAQ (reference sequence). CDR3 length equals 12 residues. V was pared by 2 bases and J by 6 bases, with 7 bases between. The CDR3 region is CASSLLGDGYTF. The CDR3 nucleotides read TGTGCCAGCAGCTTATTAGGGGATGGCTACACCTTC.

The chain employs TRBV11-1 and TRBJ2-7, with 9 bases that match TRBD1. The CDR3 covers 14 residues. Germline V gene sequence: CDR1 SGHAT, CDR2 FQDESV (reference sequence). Unmatched junction bases numbered 8, after V lost 5 bases and J lost 6 bases. As DNA, the CDR3 is TGTGCCAGCAGCCCGGGGACAGGGTCTAGCGAGCAGTACTTC. Translation: CASSPGTGSSEQYF. Together with reference TRBV11-1 and TRBJ2-7, the CDR3 gives the full variable domain: EAEVAQSPRYKITEKSQAVAFWCDPISGHATLYWYRQILGQGPELLVQFQDESVVDDSQLPKDRFSAERLKGVDSTLKIQPAELGDSAMYLCASSPGTGSSEQYFGPGTRLTVT.

This clone was recorded once. The J gene is TRBJ1-1, the V gene TRBV5-6; 9 bases are shared with TRBD1. Trimming cost V 0 bases and J 10 bases; bases outside gene matches: 1. This CDR3 has 12 amino acids. Germline CDR1 and CDR2: SGHDT and YYEEEE. CDR3 residues: CASSLDRGRAFF. The DNA of the CDR3 is TGTGCCAGCAGCTTGGACAGGGGGCGAGCTTTCTTT. The variable domain in full, with the rest retrieved from reference TRBV5-6 and TRBJ1-1, is DAGVTQSPTHLIKTRGQQVTLRCSPKSGHDTVSWYQQALGQGPQFIFQYYEEEERQRGNFPDRFSGHQFPNYSSELNVNALLLGDSALYLCASSLDRGRAFFGQGTRLTVV.

The genes are TRBV6-5 and TRBJ2-1; 9 bases are shared with TRBD1. This CDR3 contains 15 residues. V lost 5 bases and J lost 4; bases outside the gene matches: 6. Per the germline V gene, CDR1 is MNHEY and CDR2 is SVGAGI. CDR3 sequence (DNA): TGTGCCAGCAGTCGAGGGACAGGGTTGTACAATGAGCAGTTCTTC. Translation: CASSRGTGLYNEQFF.

The J gene is TRBJ1-4, the V gene TRBV7-9; D gene ambiguous. The CDR3 length is 16 residues. V was cut by 0 bases and J by 5 bases, with 13 bases left in between. The germline V gene encodes CDR1 SEHNR and CDR2 FQNEAQ (reference sequence). For the CDR3, the DNA is TGTGCCAGCAGCTTAGCTCACTCCGGGAGGAATGAAAAACTGTTTTTT. Protein product: CASSLAHSGRNEKLFF.

The gene calls are TRBV6-5 and TRBJ2-1, with TRBD2 identical over 8 bases. Germline-derived CDR1 and CDR2 are MNHEY and SVGAGI. This CDR3 has 13 residues. The J segment lost 8 bases and the V segment lost 6 bases, leaving 6 bases of the junction unmatched. The CDR3 nucleotides are TGTGCCAGCAGGCCTGATAGCGGGGATGAGCAGTTCTTC. This codes for CASRPDSGDEQFF.

This chain uses TRBV5-1 with TRBJ2-7, with D possibly matching TRBD2 (6 bases). The CDR3 totals 15 residues. The ends were cut back, 1 base at V and 0 bases at J, with 11 bases in the middle. The germline V gene has CDR1 SGHRS and CDR2 YFSETQ. CDR3 sequence: CASSLWRGSSYEQYF. The CDR3 nucleotides are TGCGCCAGCAGCTTGTGGAGGGGTAGCTCCTACGAGCAGTACTTC.

This clone was seen a handful of times. The J gene is TRBJ2-7, the V gene TRBV15; 7 nucleotides align to TRBD1. V lost 0 bases and J lost 6; bases outside the gene matches: 14. Germline CDR1 is LNHNV and CDR2 is YYDKDF (reference sequence). The CDR3 extends over 17 amino acids. For the CDR3, the DNA is TGTGCCACCAGCAGAGATGAGGGACAGCGGACCGGGACCGAGCAGTACTTC. Its protein is CATSRDEGQRTGTEQYF.

The rearrangement uses TRBV2 and TRBJ2-3; D perhaps matches TRBD2 (7 bases). CDR1 and CDR2 (germline): SNHLY, FYNNEI. The V end lost 7 bases, the J end lost 1 base, and 15 bases lay between the germline ends. The CDR3 extends over 15 amino acids. This CDR3 is CASMGRGSRTDTQYF. CDR3 DNA sequence: TGTGCCAGCATGGGGAGGGGGTCTCGCACAGATACGCAGTATTTT.

This rearrangement joins TRBV10-3 to TRBJ1-4; tentative D call: TRBD1 (5 bases). CDR3 length: 13 amino acids. Trimming left V 6 bases short and J 7 bases short, with 12 bases between. The germline CDR1 and CDR2 sequences are ENHRY and SYGVKD. The CDR3 coding sequence is TGTGCCATCAGGGTAACAGGAACTGAAAAACTGTTTTTT. Amino acids: CAIRVTGTEKLFF.

This chain uses TRBV7-8 with TRBJ2-2, with 10 bases identical to TRBD2. Germline V lookup: CDR1 SGHVS, CDR2 FQNEAQ. With V trimmed by 5 bases and J by 7 bases, 7 bases remained unmatched. CDR3 size: 15 residues. Written as DNA, the CDR3 is TGTGCCAGCAGCAGTAAGCGGGAGGGGATCGGGGAGCTGTTTTTT. Protein: CASSSKREGIGELFF.

This rearrangement joins TRBV5-4 to TRBJ2-6; 8 bases map to TRBD1. V shed 3 bases, J shed 2 bases, and the junction held 7 bases outside the gene matches. The length of the CDR3 is 17 residues. The germline gives CDR1 SGHNT, CDR2 YYREEE (reference sequence). In nucleotides, the CDR3 is TGTGCCAGCAGCTCCCCCGACAGGGGTGCTGGGGCCAACGTCCTGACTTTC. It translates to CASSSPDRGAGANVLTF.

The V call is TRBV7-9, the J call TRBJ1-6; D gene unclear. Germline loops: CDR1 SEHNR, CDR2 FQNEAQ (reference sequence). This CDR3 region has 18 residues. V lost 3 bases to trimming and J lost 0 bases, with 15 bases between them. The CDR3 sequence is CASSFLAGLSSYNSPLHF. The CDR3 DNA sequence: TGTGCCAGCAGCTTCCTGGCGGGCTTGAGCTCCTATAATTCACCCCTCCACTTT.

The CDR3 loop is CASSLTPGLPGEQFF. CDR3 DNA: TGTGCCAGCAGCTTAACTCCGGGACTCCCGGGTGAGCAGTTCTTC. This chain joins TRBV11-1 and TRBJ2-1, with D tentatively TRBD2 (6 bases). This CDR3 has 15 residues. Trimming left V 2 bases short and J 9 bases short, with 17 bases between. Germline V CDR1 and CDR2: SGHAT, FQDESV (reference sequence).

The chain recombines TRBV5-6 with TRBJ1-5; TRBD1 aligns across 9 bases. In germline, CDR1 is SGHDT, CDR2 YYEEEE. V lost 3 bases, J lost 1 base, and 11 bases stayed unmatched. The CDR3 consists of 18 residues. CDR3 residues: CASSSSLQGAVSNQPQHF. CDR3 sequence (DNA): TGTGCCAGCAGCTCATCTTTACAGGGGGCAGTAAGCAATCAGCCCCAGCATTTT.

This clone was detected only a few times. The V and J genes are TRBV5-1 and TRBJ2-7, with TRBD1 as a possible D gene (5 bases). CDR3 length: 15 residues. CDR1 and CDR2 (germline): SGHRS, YFSETQ. Trimming removed 0 bases at V and 4 bases at J, with 14 bases between. CDR3 sequence (DNA): TGCGCCAGCAGCTTGGAATGGGGCGTCGGATACGAGCAGTACTTC. It specifies CASSLEWGVGYEQYF.

This sequence joins TRBV21-1 and TRBJ1-4; the DNA was not compared with TRBD1, the D call given in the table. TRBV21-1 is a pseudogene segment. CDR3 length equals 12 residues. Here the CDR3 reads CASTGGNEKLFF. The CDR3, as DNA: TGTGCCTCCACAGGCGGTAATGAAAAACTGTTTTTT.

Here the CDR3 reads CASSPLGRSDEQFF. In nucleotides, the CDR3 is TGTGCCAGCAGCCCCCTCGGTAGGAGCGATGAGCAGTTCTTC. The chain links TRBV5-5 to TRBJ2-1; D unresolved. Trimming took 4 bases from V and 8 from J, leaving 16 bases between them. The CDR3 is 14 residues long. Germline CDR1 SGHKS, CDR2 YYEKEE (reference sequence).

V gene TRBV2 combines with J gene TRBJ2-1, with 9 bases that match TRBD1. This CDR3 region has 15 residues. The J segment lost 3 bases and the V segment lost 6 bases, leaving 6 bases of the junction unmatched. CDR1 and CDR2 (germline): SNHLY, FYNNEI. The CDR3 sequence: CASSLGQGIYNEQFF. The CDR3 bases are TGTGCCAGCAGCTTGGGACAGGGAATCTACAATGAGCAGTTCTTC.

The chain recombines TRBV10-1 with TRBJ2-7; possible D gene TRBD2, 6 bases. The germline V gene encodes CDR1 WNHNN and CDR2 SYGVQD (reference sequence). The CDR3 has 15 residues. Trimming pared 3 bases from V and 6 bases from J, leaving 18 bases between. CDR3 in DNA: TGCGCCAGCAGTGAACGAGAGACTAGATCGTTCGAGCAGTACTTC. Translated, it gives CASSERETRSFEQYF.

The sample holds a few counts of this clone. The J gene is TRBJ2-1, the V gene TRBV7-9, with 8 nucleotides matching TRBD2. CDR1 is SEHNR, CDR2 FQNEAQ, per germline (reference sequence). V trimming: 5 bases; J trimming: 4 bases; junction bases outside the gene matches: 7. This CDR3 has 15 residues. The CDR3 loop is CASSPGRARYNEQFF. The CDR3 DNA is TGTGCCAGCAGCCCCGGGAGGGCGAGATACAATGAGCAGTTCTTC.

V and J are TRBV27 and TRBJ2-5, with 8 bases fitting TRBD1. V trimming: 5 bases; J trimming: 5 bases; junction bases outside the gene matches: 10. Germline assignment: CDR1 MNHEY and CDR2 SMNVEV (reference sequence). This CDR3 has 15 residues. The CDR3 DNA reads as TGTGCCAGCAGTCCCTGGACAGGGATCTATGAGACCCAGTACTTC. Amino acids: CASSPWTGIYETQYF.